This T cell receptor (beta chain) is drawn from a study of radiation and T cells in renal cell carcinoma. The wider study: Nephrectomy followed 15 Gy stereotactic body radiation by 4 weeks.

Libraries were prepared by immunoSEQ multiplex PCR; TCRdb keeps only in-frame clonotypes and omits some of them. This sample has approximately 110,000 clones, with roughly 80% found just once. Overall study results and limits: In blood, top tumor clones expanded by 2 weeks, shrinking by 4. Pretreatment tumor biopsies were lacking, so baseline clonotypes are unknown.

Germline CDR1 is SGHNT and CDR2 is YYREEE (reference sequence). V dropped 4 bases and J dropped 6; count of bases not matched to a gene: 9. The CDR3 is made up of 15 amino acids. About this clone itself: Its specificity is unknown.

Time point meaning: baseline pretreatment blood. Treatment reported: 15 Gy SBRT to primary tumor, nephrectomy 4 weeks later. Clear cell pathology was present in this patient's renal cell carcinoma. This clonotype was obtained from a woman aged 55 to 70 with renal cell carcinoma. V gene TRBV5-4 combines with J gene TRBJ2-7; 11 nucleotides align to TRBD1. Here the sequenced sample was blood, taken from a patient whose treatment included radiotherapy and nephrectomy. The CDR3, as DNA: TGTGCCAGCAGCGGGACGGACAGGGGGCGCGCCGAGCAGTACTTC. This translates into CASSGTDRGRAEQYF.